This T cell receptor (beta chain) was profiled in a study of CD8+CD57+ T cells in acquired aplastic anemia. Study-level background: Mean DNA quantity obtained from sorted CD4+ and CD8+ cells was around 3.2 ug. The average read count for CD4+ cells in healthy donors was 8.5 million to 11 million.

V was clipped by 5 bases and J by 9 bases; unmatched bases: 7. Germline lookup yields CDR1 LNHDA and CDR2 SQIVND (reference sequence). The CDR3 spans 14 residues. This clonotype was recorded a few times. Profiling of TCR beta VDJ combinations and CDR3 sequences used genomic DNA as template. MiXCR, run by TCRdb on the reads, gives a single entry per CDR3 protein. The sample lists 400,000 to 450,000 distinct CDR3 sequences, 65% to 80% occurring once. The source is a human donor in good health, serving as a control. Specimen: sorted CD4+, CD8+, or CD8+CD57+ T cells (not recorded which) from PBMCs. V usage is TRBV19 and J usage is TRBJ2-1; TRBD1 aligns across 10 bases. CDR3 amino acids: CASSYDRGLSEQFF. In DNA form, the CDR3 reads TGTGCCAGTAGTTATGACAGGGGGCTGAGTGAGCAGTTCTTC.